Each of the 10 T cell receptor beta chains below was sequenced from the same sample in a study of blood T cells in healthy people across ages. Primed by a sample-barcoded 5' primer and a J-beta primer mix, a second PCR proceeded for about 7 to 11 cycles. TCRdb fed the 5' RACE reads into MiXCR, producing one record per CDR3 protein. This table holds around 1,500,000 distinct CDR3 sequences, 28% found once. Sequenced material: blood. The receptors stem from a woman aged 30 to 39 in good health.

The chain has TRBV12-5 and TRBJ2-2, with 8 bases aligning to TRBD1. V was clipped by 6 bases and J by 4 bases; unmatched bases: 10. The CDR3 consists of 16 residues. Per germline, CDR1 LGHNT and CDR2 FRNRAP. The CDR3 sequence: CASGGTGSSLTGELFF. Written as DNA, the CDR3 is TGTGCTAGTGGCGGGACAGGCTCTTCCCTCACCGGGGAGCTGTTTTTT.

J is TRBJ2-7 and V is TRBV12-5, with TRBD2 as a possible D gene (6 bases). V lost 3 bases and J 2 bases, leaving 14 bases between the germline ends. This CDR3 has 15 residues. Germline V gives CDR1 LGHNT, CDR2 FRNRAP. The CDR3 loop reads CASGLGREDAYEQYF. The CDR3 coding sequence is TGTGCTAGTGGTTTAGGGCGGGAAGACGCCTACGAGCAGTACTTC.

J is TRBJ2-5 and V is TRBV11-2; TRBD2 agrees at 7 bases. The CDR3 consists of 16 residues. The V segment lost 5 bases and the J segment 1 base; nucleotides outside the gene matches: 10. Per the germline V gene, CDR1 is SGHAT and CDR2 is FQNNGV. CDR3 in DNA: TGTGCCAGCAGCCCGATCCCCCTAGCGGTCCAAGAGACCCAGTACTTC. Amino acid sequence: CASSPIPLAVQETQYF.

The chain recombines TRBV6-2 or TRBV6-3 with TRBJ2-5, with 9 bases identical to TRBD2. Germline V gene sequence: CDR1 MNHEY, CDR2 SVGEGT. V gave up 10 bases and J gave up 5 bases; unmatched junction bases: 14. This CDR3 is 15 amino acids long. The CDR3 region has the DNA TGTGCCAACAGCAGGAGATTAGCGGGAGCCGAGACCCAGTACTTC. This translates into CANSRRLAGAETQYF.

The chain employs TRBV6-6 and TRBJ1-1; 7 bases are shared with TRBD1. This CDR3 contains 16 residues. Trimming at V came to 0 bases and at J to 4 bases, leaving 8 bases not matched to a gene. In germline, CDR1 is MNHNY, CDR2 SVGAGI (reference sequence). CDR3 sequence: CASSYSTGTVGTEAFF. The CDR3 nucleotides are TGTGCCAGCAGTTACTCGACCGGGACAGTGGGCACTGAAGCTTTCTTT.

This clonotype was detected a few times. The DNA of the CDR3 is TGTGCCAGCAGTGATGTAGCGGGGGGTGCAAAGCAGTACTTC. It codes for CASSDVAGGAKQYF. The chain joins TRBV2 to TRBJ2-5, with TRBD2 matching over 10 bases. Unmatched junction bases numbered 9, after V lost 3 bases and J lost 11 bases. The CDR3 totals 14 residues. Germline V gene sequence: CDR1 SNHLY, CDR2 FYNNEI.

The sample holds a few counts of this clonotype. The chain has TRBV20-1 and TRBJ2-3; the D is unclear. The CDR3 totals 13 residues. Trimming removed 0 bases at V and 6 bases at J, with 10 bases between. Germline V gene data show CDR1 as DFQATT and CDR2 as SNEGSKA (reference sequence). The CDR3 sequence is CSARDLSGDTQYF. CDR3 coding DNA: TGCAGTGCTAGAGATTTAAGTGGGGATACGCAGTATTTT.

This clonotype was picked up a small number of times. The chain couples TRBV7-2 to TRBJ1-6; 7 nucleotides align to TRBD1. CDR1 is SGHTA, CDR2 FQGNSA, per germline. V lost 6 bases, J lost 5 bases, and 4 bases stayed unmatched. The CDR3 is made up of 14 amino acids. As DNA, the CDR3 is TGTGCCAGCAGGTTGGGACAGCATAATTCACCCCTCCACTTT. As protein: CASRLGQHNSPLHF. Combining the CDR3 with reference TRBV7-2 and TRBJ1-6 gives the whole variable domain GAGVSQSPSNKVTEKGKDVELRCDPISGHTALYWYRQSLGQGLEFLIYFQGNSAPDKSGLPSDRFSAERTGGSVSTLTIQRTQQEDSAVYLCASRLGQHNSPLHFGNGTRLTVT.

In its sample, this clonotype was seen a few times. This chain joins TRBV29-1 and TRBJ2-3; 9 positions agree with TRBD2. The germline gives CDR1 SQVTM, CDR2 ANQGSEA. The CDR3 spans 17 residues. Trimming cost V 4 bases and J 3 bases; bases outside gene matches: 14. CDR3 nucleotides: TGCAGCGTTGCCAGCAGCGAGGGACTAGCATCGACAGATACGCAGTATTTT. Translation: CSVASSEGLASTDTQYF.

V is TRBV6-1 and J is TRBJ2-5, with 9 bases fitting TRBD1. Losses at the gene ends were 6 bases for V and 0 bases for J; bases not matched to a gene: 2. The CDR3 consists of 14 residues. Germline V gene data show CDR1 as MNHNS and CDR2 as SASEGT. The CDR3 region is CASRDRGYQETQYF. CDR3 nucleotides: TGTGCCAGCAGAGACAGGGGGTACCAAGAGACCCAGTACTTC.